The 15 T cell receptor beta chains given below trace back to one sample, sequenced in a study of blood T cell repertoires in COVID-19. Clones were read by immunoSEQ multiplex PCR, and TCRdb kept only the in-frame ones, dropping some. The sample carries fewer than 180,000 clones, roughly 84% recorded once. The sequenced material came from peripheral blood. Receptor source: an older man with acute or convalescent COVID-19.

The chain links TRBV6-1 to TRBJ1-5; unclear D gene. There are 15 residues in the CDR3. V dropped 5 bases and J dropped 0 bases, with 11 bases sitting between them. From germline, CDR1 is MNHNS and CDR2 SASEGT. The CDR3 loop reads CASSLGLYSNQPQHF. DNA of the CDR3: TGTGCCAGCAGTCTTGGACTGTATAGCAATCAGCCCCAGCATTTT.

In the case of this clone: The same CDR3 can be traced to other DNA sequences in this sample. This chain uses TRBV6-6 with TRBJ1-5; TRBD1 is a possible D gene (6 bases). This CDR3 contains 14 residues. Trimming took off 6 bases at V and 0 bases at J, with 9 bases between the two ends. CDR1 is MNHNY and CDR2 is SVGAGI in the germline V gene (reference sequence). CDR3 nucleotide sequence: TGTGCCAGCAGGCAGGGGACTAGCAATCAGCCCCAGCATTTT. It translates to CASRQGTSNQPQHF.

The chain uses TRBV9 and TRBJ2-7; maybe TRBD1 (5 bases). Trimming took 0 bases from V and 3 from J, leaving 13 bases between them. Germline V gene sequence: CDR1 SGDLS, CDR2 YYNGEE. CDR3 length equals 15 residues. CDR3 coding DNA: TGTGCCAGCAGCGTAGAAGACAGTGATTACTACGAGCAGTACTTC. Its protein is CASSVEDSDYYEQYF.

V and J are TRBV7-8 and TRBJ1-3, with D unclear. This CDR3 comprises 13 residues. Germline V gives CDR1 SGHVS, CDR2 FQNEAQ. V shed 3 bases and J shed 3 bases, with 6 bases lying between them. CDR3 protein: CASSFRGGNTIYF. The CDR3 nucleotides read TGTGCCAGCAGCTTCCGGGGTGGAAACACCATATATTTT.

The rearrangement links TRBV30 to TRBJ1-2; 12 bases map to TRBD1. Per the germline V gene, CDR1 is GTSNPN and CDR2 is SVGIG (reference sequence). The CDR3 extends over 17 amino acids. V trimming: 2 bases; J trimming: 0 bases; junction bases outside the gene matches: 7. The CDR3, as DNA: TGTGCCTGGAGTAGGAAGGGACAGGGGGCCTCTAACTATGGCTACACCTTC. It yields the protein CAWSRKGQGASNYGYTF.

V and J are TRBV7-8 and TRBJ1-1, with D possibly TRBD1 on 5 matching bases. Germline CDR1 reads SGHVS; CDR2 reads FQNEAQ. V lost 3 bases to trimming and J lost 6 bases, with 14 bases between them. This CDR3 comprises 14 residues. CDR3 sequence: CASSFEAGKSEAFF. In DNA form, the CDR3 reads TGTGCCAGCAGCTTTGAGGCAGGGAAGTCTGAAGCTTTCTTT. Drawing the rest from reference TRBV7-8 and TRBJ1-1, the complete variable domain is GAGVSQSPRYKVAKRGQDVALRCDPISGHVSLFWYQQALGQGPEFLTYFQNEAQLDKSGLPSDRFFAERPEGSVSTLKIQRTQQEDSAVYLCASSFEAGKSEAFFGQGTRLTVV.

The chain has TRBV19 and TRBJ2-2, with TRBD1 as a possible D gene (6 bases). Deletions cut 7 bases from V and 0 bases from J, with 9 bases between. CDR3 length: 14 residues. Germline lookup yields CDR1 LNHDA and CDR2 SQIVND (reference sequence). CDR3 amino acids: CASMRTANTGELFF. In nucleotides, the CDR3 is TGTGCCAGTATGCGGACAGCGAACACCGGGGAGCTGTTTTTT.

The CDR3 DNA follows: TGTGCCAGCAGCTTAAACGTCCCGGGACTAGGTCGCGCCGGGGAGCTGTTTTTT. Amino acids: CASSLNVPGLGRAGELFF. The rearrangement uses TRBV7-3 and TRBJ2-2; 8 nucleotides line up with TRBD2. V was clipped by 1 base and J by 6 bases; unmatched bases: 13. Germline lookup yields CDR1 SGHTA and CDR2 FQGTGA. The CDR3 loop spans 18 amino acids.

This rearrangement joins TRBV2 to TRBJ1-4; tentatively, D is TRBD1 (5 bases). Trimming pared 5 bases from V and 2 bases from J, leaving 9 bases between. This CDR3 contains 14 residues. Germline V gene lookup returns CDR1 SNHLY and CDR2 FYNNEI. CDR3 sequence reads: CASSPGLTNEKLFF. The CDR3 nucleotides read TGTGCCAGCAGTCCAGGGCTGACTAATGAAAAACTGTTTTTT.

The chain is built from TRBV6-6 and TRBJ2-3, with D perhaps matching TRBD1 (6 bases). Germline V CDR1 and CDR2: MNHNY, SVGAGI (reference sequence). CDR3 size: 15 residues. V was pared by 6 bases and J by 4 bases, with 17 bases between. As DNA, the CDR3 is TGTGCCAGCAGCCTTACAGGGAACGTCGCAGATACGCAGTATTTT. Its translation is CASSLTGNVADTQYF.

This chain links TRBV6-6 with TRBJ1-1; D is perhaps TRBD1 (6 bases). This CDR3 has 14 residues. The V and J ends lost 6 bases and 3 bases respectively, with 14 bases between them. Germline V gene lookup returns CDR1 MNHNY and CDR2 SVGAGI (reference sequence). Here the CDR3 reads CASRILTGYTEAFF. The CDR3 DNA follows: TGTGCCAGCAGAATATTAACAGGGTACACTGAAGCTTTCTTT.

The gene calls are TRBV10-3 and TRBJ1-3, with D unclear. In germline, CDR1 is ENHRY, CDR2 SYGVKD. V lost 5 bases and J 0 bases, leaving 5 bases between the germline ends. The CDR3 is 13 amino acids. The CDR3 DNA follows: TGTGCCATCAGTATCGGCTCTGGAAACACCATATATTTT. Its translation: CAISIGSGNTIYF.

V gene TRBV28 combines with J gene TRBJ2-1, with 7 bases identical to TRBD1. This CDR3 comprises 16 residues. Germline CDR1 reads MDHEN; CDR2 reads SYDVKM. V was clipped by 2 bases and J by 8 bases; unmatched bases: 12. CDR3 bases: TGTGCCAGCAGTTTAAAATACAGGGGAGCAGGCCATGAGCAGTTCTTC. It codes for CASSLKYRGAGHEQFF.

This rearrangement joins TRBV7-9 to TRBJ1-4; the D is unclear. The CDR3 is 13 residues long. In germline, CDR1 is SEHNR, CDR2 FQNEAQ (reference sequence). Trimming took off 5 bases at V and 8 bases at J, with 12 bases between the two ends. The CDR3 reads CASSRVVGEKLFF. The CDR3 DNA reads as TGTGCCAGCAGCCGAGTGGTGGGCGAAAAACTGTTTTTT. Drawing the rest from reference TRBV7-9 and TRBJ1-4, the complete variable domain is DTGVSQNPRHKITKRGQNVTFRCDPISEHNRLYWYRQTLGQGPEFLTYFQNEAQLEKSRLLSDRFSAERPKGSFSTLEIQRTEQGDSAMYLCASSRVVGEKLFFGSGTQLSVL.

J is TRBJ2-1 and V is TRBV5-4; tentatively, D is TRBD2 (6 bases). CDR1 is SGHNT and CDR2 is YYREEE in the germline V gene (reference sequence). V was cut by 0 bases and J by 4 bases, with 17 bases left in between. There are 17 residues in the CDR3. CDR3 sequence reads: CASSLGLGGLSYNEQFF. The CDR3 nucleotides are TGTGCCAGCAGCTTGGGTTTAGGAGGGCTATCTTACAATGAGCAGTTCTTC.